The TCR beta chain described here comes from a study of Graves' ophthalmopathy and Graves' hyperthyroidism. At the level of the study: At initial diagnosis, peripheral blood was obtained, and this preceded any treatment.

Fresh peripheral blood (about 10 ml) yielded the PBMCs. In this sample, this clonotype turned up many times. Amplification targeted the TCR beta CDR3 regions, with RNA transcripts as the source material. Second-round multiplex PCR came after a first-round RT-PCR that employed HTBI primers. A single record per CDR3 protein comes from TCRdb applying MiXCR to the multiplex PCR reads. The profile shows about 210,000 distinct CDR3 sequences, over 25% of them singletons. The clonotype was recovered from a man aged 50 to 60 with Graves' ophthalmopathy. Sequencing was carried out using peripheral blood.

This CDR3 is CASMSGSYEQYF. The DNA of the CDR3 is TGTGCCAGCATGTCCGGGTCCTACGAGCAGTACTTC. The chain recombines TRBV12-3 or TRBV12-4 with TRBJ2-7; D gene ambiguous. There are 12 residues in the CDR3. Trimming pared 7 bases from V and 1 base from J, leaving 8 bases between.